The 3 T cell receptor beta chains listed next were all sequenced from one sample in a study of blood T cell repertoires in COVID-19. Clones were read by immunoSEQ multiplex PCR, and TCRdb kept only the in-frame ones, dropping some. This table holds roughly 77,000 clones, around 80% found once. Material for sequencing was peripheral blood. The receptors derive from a man between 60 and 75 years old with active or convalescent COVID-19.

The V and J genes are TRBV5-1 and TRBJ1-6, with D perhaps TRBD1 (6 bases). Germline V gene data show CDR1 as SGHRS and CDR2 as YFSETQ. Trimming stripped 9 bases from V and 1 base from J, with 14 bases between. The CDR3 extends over 15 amino acids. CDR3 nucleotide sequence: TGCGCCACCCGACAGGCGATGTCCTATAATTCACCCCTCCACTTT. Protein: CATRQAMSYNSPLHF.

This chain uses TRBV18 with TRBJ2-3; 16 bases are shared with TRBD2. CDR1 and CDR2 from the germline V gene are KGHSH and LQKENI. The V and J ends lost 0 bases and 5 bases, in that order; junction bases with no gene match: 5. The length of the CDR3 is 18 residues. The CDR3 loop is CASSPPGLAGGQKDTQYF. The CDR3 nucleotides read TGTGCCAGCTCACCACCGGGACTAGCGGGGGGGCAGAAAGATACGCAGTATTTT.

This chain uses TRBV6-2 or TRBV6-3 with TRBJ2-7; 7 bases align to TRBD2. CDR3 length: 15 amino acids. Germline V gives CDR1 MNHEY, CDR2 SVGEGT. V was clipped by 6 bases and J by 3 bases; unmatched bases: 11. The CDR3 spells CASSSGTTQFYEQYF. In nucleotides, the CDR3 is TGTGCCAGCAGCTCCGGGACTACTCAATTCTACGAGCAGTACTTC.